The TCR beta chain described here comes from a study of T cell changes during pregnancy in multiple sclerosis. Germline CDR1 reads SGHRS; CDR2 reads YFSETQ. Trimming took 2 bases from V and 4 from J; bases not matched to a gene: 3. The CDR3 consists of 14 residues. Measured with immunoSEQ multiplex PCR; TCRdb has only the in-frame clones, and not every one. This sample has around 46,000 clones, with over 75% found just once. The source of this sequence is a female donor with multiple sclerosis, enrolled in a pregnancy study. The sample consisted of CD8+ T cells from peripheral blood mononuclear cells, taken in the second trimester of pregnancy. The chain couples TRBV5-1 to TRBJ2-3; 8 bases fit TRBD2. The CDR3 DNA sequence: TGCGCCAGCAGCTTCGGGGGGGTGGCAGATACGCAGTATTTT. Its protein product is CASSFGGVADTQYF.